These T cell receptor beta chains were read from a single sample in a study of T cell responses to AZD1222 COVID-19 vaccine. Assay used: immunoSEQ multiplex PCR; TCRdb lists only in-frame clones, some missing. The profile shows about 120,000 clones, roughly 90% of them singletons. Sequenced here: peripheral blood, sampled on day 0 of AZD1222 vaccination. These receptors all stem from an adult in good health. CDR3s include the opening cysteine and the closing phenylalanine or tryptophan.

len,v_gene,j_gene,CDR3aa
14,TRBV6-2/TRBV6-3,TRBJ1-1,CASSSTTDYTEAFF
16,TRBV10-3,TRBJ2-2,CAISGGSPSDTGELFF
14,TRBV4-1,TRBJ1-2,CASSQPLEGHGYTF
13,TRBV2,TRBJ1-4,CASRTGGNEKLFF
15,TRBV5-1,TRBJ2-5,CASSPLGLSQETQYF
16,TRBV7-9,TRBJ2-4,CASSTPGPRAKNIQYF
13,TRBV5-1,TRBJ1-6,CASSFDRNSPLHF
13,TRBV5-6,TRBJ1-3,CASSLSGGNTIYF
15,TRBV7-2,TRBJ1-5,CASSLRTSPNQPQHF
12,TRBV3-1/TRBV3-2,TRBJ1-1,CASSQAGFAAFF
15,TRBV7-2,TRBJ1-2,CASSPWTGGTYGYTF
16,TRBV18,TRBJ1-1,CASSPRSGSMNTEAFF
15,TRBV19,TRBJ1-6,CASSIGDRDNSPLHF
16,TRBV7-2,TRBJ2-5,CASSPSWGGPTGTQYF